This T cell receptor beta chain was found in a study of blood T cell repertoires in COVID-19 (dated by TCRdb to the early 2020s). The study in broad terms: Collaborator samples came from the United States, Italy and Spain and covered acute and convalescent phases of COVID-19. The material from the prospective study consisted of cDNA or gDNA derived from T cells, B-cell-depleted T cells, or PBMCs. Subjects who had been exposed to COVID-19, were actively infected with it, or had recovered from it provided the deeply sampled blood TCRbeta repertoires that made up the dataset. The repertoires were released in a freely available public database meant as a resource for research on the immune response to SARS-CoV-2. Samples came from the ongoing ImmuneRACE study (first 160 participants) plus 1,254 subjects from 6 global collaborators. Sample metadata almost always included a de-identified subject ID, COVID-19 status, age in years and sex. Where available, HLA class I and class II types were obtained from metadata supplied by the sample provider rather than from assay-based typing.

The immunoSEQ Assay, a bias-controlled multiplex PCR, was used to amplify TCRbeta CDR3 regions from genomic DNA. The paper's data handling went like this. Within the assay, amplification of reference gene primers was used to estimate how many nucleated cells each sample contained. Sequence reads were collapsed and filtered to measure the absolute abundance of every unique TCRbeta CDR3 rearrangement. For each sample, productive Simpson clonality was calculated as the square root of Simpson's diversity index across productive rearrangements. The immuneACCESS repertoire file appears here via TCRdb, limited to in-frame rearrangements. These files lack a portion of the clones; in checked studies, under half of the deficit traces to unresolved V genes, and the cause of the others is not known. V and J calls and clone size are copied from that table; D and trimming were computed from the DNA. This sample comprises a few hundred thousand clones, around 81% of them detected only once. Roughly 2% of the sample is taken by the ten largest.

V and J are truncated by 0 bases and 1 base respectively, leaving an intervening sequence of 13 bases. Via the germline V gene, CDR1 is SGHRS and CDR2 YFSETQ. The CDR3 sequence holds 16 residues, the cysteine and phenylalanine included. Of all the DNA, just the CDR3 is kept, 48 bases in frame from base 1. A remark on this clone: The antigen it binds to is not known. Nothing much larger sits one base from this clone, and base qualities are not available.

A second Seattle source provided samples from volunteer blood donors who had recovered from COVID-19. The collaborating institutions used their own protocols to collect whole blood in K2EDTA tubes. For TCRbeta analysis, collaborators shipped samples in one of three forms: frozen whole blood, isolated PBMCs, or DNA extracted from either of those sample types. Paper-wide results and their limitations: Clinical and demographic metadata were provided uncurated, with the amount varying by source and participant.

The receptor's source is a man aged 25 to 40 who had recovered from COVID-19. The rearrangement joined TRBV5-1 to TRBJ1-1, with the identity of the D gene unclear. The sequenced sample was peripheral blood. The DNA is TGCGCCAGCAGCTTGGACACCCTCGGGAAGAACACTGAAGCTTTCTTT. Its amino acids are CASSLDTLGKNTEAFF.